This record looks at one T cell receptor beta chain sequence and its context. This sample was taken from a study of shared clonotypes between healthy human individuals. Turning to the study itself: Three plates were used per donor for CD4 naive, three for CD4 memory, two for CD8 naive and one for CD8 memory.

As originally analysed: For the immunoSEQ data, sequences were junction-only without quality scores, so filtering differed. The data were produced by immunoSEQ multiplex PCR, yet TCRdb's version contains in-frame clones alone and is incomplete. The D gene and trimming were derived from the DNA, and the V and J assignments and clone size from that table. The sample yields 2,500,000 or so clones, about 90% seen once. V was trimmed by 1 base and J by 4 bases, leaving 13 bases between them. CDR3 length: 15 amino acids. Per the germline V gene, CDR1 is SEHNR and CDR2 is FQNEAQ (reference sequence). The sequenced sample was naive CD4+ T cells from PBMCs. Documented subset: CD45RA+ positively selected. The TCR comes from a man younger than 35 in good health. Some clones in this sample may be carry-over from other donors' samples. V usage is TRBV7-9 and J usage is TRBJ1-2; D remains unclear. CDR3 DNA sequence: TGTGCCAGCAGCTTAGGGGAGGGAGGTAGCTATGGCTACACCTTC. This codes for CASSLGEGGSYGYTF.